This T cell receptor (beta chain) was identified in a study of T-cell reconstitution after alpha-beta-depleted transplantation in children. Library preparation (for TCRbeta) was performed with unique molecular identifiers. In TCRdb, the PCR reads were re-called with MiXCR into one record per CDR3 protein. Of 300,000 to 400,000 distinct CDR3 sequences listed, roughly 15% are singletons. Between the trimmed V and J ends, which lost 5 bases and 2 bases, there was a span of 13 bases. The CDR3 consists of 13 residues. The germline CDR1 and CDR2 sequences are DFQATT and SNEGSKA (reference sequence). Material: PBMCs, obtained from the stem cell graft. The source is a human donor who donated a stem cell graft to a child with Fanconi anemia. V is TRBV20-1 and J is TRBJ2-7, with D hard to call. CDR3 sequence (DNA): TGCAGTGCTTCTCATCAGGTTACCTACGAGCAGTACGTC. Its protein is CSASHQVTYEQYV.